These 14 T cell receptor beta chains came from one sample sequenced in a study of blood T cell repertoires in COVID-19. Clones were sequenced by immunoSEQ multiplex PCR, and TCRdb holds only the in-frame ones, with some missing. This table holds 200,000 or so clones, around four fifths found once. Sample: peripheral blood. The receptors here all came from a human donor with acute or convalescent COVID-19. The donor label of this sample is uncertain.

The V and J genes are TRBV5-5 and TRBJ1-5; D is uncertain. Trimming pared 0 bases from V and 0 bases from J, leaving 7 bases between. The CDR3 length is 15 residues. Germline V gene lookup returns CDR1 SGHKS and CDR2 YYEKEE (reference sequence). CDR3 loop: CASSLAYSSNQPQHF. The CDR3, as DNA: TGTGCCAGCAGCTTGGCCTACAGTAGCAATCAGCCCCAGCATTTT.

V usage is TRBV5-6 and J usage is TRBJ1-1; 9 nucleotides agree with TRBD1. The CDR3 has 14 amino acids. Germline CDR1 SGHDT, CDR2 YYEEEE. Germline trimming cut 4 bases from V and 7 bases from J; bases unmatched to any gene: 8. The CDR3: CASSTPDRGVEAFF. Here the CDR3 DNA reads TGTGCCAGCAGCACCCCGGACAGGGGCGTTGAAGCTTTCTTT.

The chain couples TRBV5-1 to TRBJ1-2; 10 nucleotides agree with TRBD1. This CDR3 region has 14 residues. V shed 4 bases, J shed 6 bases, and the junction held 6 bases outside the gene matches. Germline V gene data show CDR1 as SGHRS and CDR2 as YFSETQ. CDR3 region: CASSPPGTGDGYTF. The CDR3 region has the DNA TGCGCCAGCAGCCCACCCGGGACAGGGGATGGCTACACCTTC.

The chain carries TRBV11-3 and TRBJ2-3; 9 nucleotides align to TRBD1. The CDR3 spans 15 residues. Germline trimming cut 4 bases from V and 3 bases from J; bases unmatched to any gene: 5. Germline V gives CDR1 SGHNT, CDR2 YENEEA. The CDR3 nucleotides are TGTGCCAGCAGCTCCGGACAGGGGAGAACAGATACGCAGTATTTT. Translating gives CASSSGQGRTDTQYF. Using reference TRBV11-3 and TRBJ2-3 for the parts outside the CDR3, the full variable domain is EAGVVQSPRYKIIEKKQPVAFWCNPISGHNTLYWYLQNLGQGPELLIRYENEEAVDDSQLPKDRFSAERLKGVDSTLKIQPAELGDSAVYLCASSSGQGRTDTQYFGPGTRLTVL.

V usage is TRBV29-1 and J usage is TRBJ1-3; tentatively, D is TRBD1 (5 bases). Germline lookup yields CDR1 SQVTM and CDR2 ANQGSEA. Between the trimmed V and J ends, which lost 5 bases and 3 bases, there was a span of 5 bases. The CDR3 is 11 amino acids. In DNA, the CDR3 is TGCAGCGTTCAGGGTGGAAACACCATATATTTT. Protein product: CSVQGGNTIYF.

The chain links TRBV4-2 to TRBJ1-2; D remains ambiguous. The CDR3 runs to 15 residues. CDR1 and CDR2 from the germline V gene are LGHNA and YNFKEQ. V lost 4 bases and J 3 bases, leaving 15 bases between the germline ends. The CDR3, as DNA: TGTGCCAGCAGCCGGAACATCGACAATCACTATGGCTACACCTTC. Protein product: CASSRNIDNHYGYTF.

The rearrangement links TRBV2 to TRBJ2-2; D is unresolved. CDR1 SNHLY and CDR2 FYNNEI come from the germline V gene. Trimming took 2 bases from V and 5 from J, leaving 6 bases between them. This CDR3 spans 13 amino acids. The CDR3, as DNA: TGTGCCAGCAGTGAACAGGAAACCGGGGAGCTGTTTTTT. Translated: CASSEQETGELFF.

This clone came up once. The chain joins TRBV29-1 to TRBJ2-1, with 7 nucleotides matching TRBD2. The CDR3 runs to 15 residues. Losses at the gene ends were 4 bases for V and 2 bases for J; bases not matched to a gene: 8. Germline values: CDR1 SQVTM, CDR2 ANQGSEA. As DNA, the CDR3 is TGCAGCGTTGCTAGCGGAGGCCCCACCTACAATGAGCAGTTCTTC. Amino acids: CSVASGGPTYNEQFF.

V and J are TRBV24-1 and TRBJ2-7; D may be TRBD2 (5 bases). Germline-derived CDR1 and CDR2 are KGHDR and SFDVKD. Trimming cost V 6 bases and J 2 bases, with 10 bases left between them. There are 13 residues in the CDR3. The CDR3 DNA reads TGTGCCACCAGTAAGGACGGGGCCTACGAGCAGTACTTC. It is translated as CATSKDGAYEQYF.

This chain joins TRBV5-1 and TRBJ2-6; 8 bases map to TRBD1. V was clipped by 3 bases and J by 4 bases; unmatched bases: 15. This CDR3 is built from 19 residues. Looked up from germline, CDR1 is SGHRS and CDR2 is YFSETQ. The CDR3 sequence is CASSYGQGRFWSGANVLTF. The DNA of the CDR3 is TGCGCCAGCAGCTATGGACAGGGAAGGTTCTGGTCCGGGGCCAACGTCCTGACTTTC.

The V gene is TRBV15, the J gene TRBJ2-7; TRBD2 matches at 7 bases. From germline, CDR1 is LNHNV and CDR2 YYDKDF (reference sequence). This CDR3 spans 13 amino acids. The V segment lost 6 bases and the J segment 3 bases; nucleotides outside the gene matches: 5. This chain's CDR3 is CATSGGLDYEQYF. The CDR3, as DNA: TGTGCCACCAGTGGTGGACTAGACTACGAGCAGTACTTC.

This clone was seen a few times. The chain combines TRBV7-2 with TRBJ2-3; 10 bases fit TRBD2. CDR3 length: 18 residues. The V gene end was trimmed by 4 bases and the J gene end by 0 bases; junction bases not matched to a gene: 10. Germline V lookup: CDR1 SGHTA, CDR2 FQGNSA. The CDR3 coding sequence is TGTGCCAGCAGCTCCCCTTATGGGACTAGCGCTAGCACAGATACGCAGTATTTT. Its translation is CASSSPYGTSASTDTQYF.

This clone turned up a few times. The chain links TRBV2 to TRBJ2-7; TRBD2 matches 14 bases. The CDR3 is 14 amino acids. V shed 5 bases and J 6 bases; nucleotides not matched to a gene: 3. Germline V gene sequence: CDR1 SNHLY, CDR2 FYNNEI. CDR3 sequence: CASSLGLAGGEQYF. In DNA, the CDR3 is TGTGCCAGCAGTTTAGGACTAGCGGGAGGCGAGCAGTACTTC.

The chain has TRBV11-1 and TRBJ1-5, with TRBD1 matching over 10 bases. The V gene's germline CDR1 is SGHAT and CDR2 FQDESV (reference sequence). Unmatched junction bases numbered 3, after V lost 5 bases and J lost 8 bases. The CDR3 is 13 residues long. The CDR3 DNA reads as TGTGCCAGCAGCCCTGGGACAGGGGAGCCCCAGCATTTT. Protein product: CASSPGTGEPQHF.